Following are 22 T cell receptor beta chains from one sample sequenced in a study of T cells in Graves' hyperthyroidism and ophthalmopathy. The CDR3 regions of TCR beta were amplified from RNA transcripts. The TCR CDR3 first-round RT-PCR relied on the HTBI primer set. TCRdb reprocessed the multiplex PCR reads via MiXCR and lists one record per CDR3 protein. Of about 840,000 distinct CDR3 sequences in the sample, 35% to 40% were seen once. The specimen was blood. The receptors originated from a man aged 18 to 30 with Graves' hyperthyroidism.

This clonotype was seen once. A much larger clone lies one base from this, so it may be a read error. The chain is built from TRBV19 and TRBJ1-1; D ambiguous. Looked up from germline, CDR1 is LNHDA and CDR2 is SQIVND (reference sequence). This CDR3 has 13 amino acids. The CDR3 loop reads CGSKRTVNTEAFF. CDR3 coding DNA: TGTGGCAGTAAACGAACGGTGAACACTGAAGCTTTCTTT.

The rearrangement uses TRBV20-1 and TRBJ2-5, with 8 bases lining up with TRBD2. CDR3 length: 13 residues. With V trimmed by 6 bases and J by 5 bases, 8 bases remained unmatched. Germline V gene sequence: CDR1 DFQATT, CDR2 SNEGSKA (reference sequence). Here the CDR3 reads CSALRRGAETQYF. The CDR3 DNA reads TGCAGTGCCCTCCGGCGGGGGGCTGAGACCCAGTACTTC.

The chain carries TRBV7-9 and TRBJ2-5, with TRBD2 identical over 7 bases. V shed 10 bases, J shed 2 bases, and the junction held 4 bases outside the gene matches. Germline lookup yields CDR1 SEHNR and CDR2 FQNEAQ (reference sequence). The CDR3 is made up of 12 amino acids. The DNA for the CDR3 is TGTGCCAACAACGGGGGGCAAGAGACCCAGTACTTC. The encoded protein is CANNGGQETQYF.

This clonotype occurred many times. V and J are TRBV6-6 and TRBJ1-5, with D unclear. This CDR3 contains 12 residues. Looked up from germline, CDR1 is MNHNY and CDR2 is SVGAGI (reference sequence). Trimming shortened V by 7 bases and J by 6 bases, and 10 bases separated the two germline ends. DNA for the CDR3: TGTGCCAGCAAAGCATGGGGTCAGCCCCAGCATTTT. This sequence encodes CASKAWGQPQHF.

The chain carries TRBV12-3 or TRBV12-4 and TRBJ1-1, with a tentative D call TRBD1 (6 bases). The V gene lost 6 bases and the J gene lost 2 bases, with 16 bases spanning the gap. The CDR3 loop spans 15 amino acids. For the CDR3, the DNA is TGTGCCAGCAGCTGGGGGGGGACAAGTAACACTGAAGCTTTCTTT. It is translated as CASSWGGTSNTEAFF.

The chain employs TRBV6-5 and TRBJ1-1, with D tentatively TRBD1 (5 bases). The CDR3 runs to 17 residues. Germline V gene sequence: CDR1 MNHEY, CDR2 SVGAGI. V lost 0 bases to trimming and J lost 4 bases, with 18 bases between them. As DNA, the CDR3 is TGTGCCAGCAGTTACTCGACAGTTCGGCGGACTGTCACTGAAGCTTTCTTT. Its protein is CASSYSTVRRTVTEAFF.

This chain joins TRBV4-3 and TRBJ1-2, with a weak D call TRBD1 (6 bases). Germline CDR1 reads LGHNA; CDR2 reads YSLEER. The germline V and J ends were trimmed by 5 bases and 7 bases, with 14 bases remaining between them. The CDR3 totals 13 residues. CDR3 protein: CASSDYRVSGYTF. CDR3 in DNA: TGCGCCAGCAGCGACTACAGGGTGAGTGGCTACACCTTC.

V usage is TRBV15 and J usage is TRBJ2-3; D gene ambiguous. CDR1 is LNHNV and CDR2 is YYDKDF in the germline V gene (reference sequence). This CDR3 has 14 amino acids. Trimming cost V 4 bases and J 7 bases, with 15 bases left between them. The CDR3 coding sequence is TGTGCCACCAGCAACCCAAAGGGCCACCATACGCAGTATTTT. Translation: CATSNPKGHHTQYF.

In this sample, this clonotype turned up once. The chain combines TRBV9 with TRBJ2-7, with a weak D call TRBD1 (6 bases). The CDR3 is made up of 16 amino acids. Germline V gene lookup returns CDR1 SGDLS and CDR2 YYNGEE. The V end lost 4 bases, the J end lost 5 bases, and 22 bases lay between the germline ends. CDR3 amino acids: CASSQDGGSQGDEQYF. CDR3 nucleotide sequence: TGTGCCAGCAGCCAGGATGGGGGCTCCCAAGGAGACGAGCAGTACTTC.

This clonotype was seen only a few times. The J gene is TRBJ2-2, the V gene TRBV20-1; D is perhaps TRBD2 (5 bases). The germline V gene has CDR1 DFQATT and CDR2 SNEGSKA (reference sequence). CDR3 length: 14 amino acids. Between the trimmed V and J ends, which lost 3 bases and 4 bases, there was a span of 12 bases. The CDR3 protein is CSASVTRSTGELFF. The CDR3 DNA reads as TGCAGTGCTAGTGTTACTAGGAGCACCGGGGAGCTGTTTTTT.

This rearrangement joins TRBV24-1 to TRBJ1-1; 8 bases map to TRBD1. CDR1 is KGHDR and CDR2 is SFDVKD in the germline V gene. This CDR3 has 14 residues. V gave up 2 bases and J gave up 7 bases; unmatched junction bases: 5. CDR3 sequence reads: CATSDWDRNDEAFF. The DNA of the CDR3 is TGTGCCACCAGTGATTGGGACAGGAACGATGAAGCTTTCTTT.

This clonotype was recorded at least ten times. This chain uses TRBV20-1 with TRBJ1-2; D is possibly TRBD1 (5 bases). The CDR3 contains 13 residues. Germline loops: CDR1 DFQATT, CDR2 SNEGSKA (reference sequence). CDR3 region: CSGWAAGRDGYTF. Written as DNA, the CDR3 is TGCAGCGGCTGGGCGGCTGGCAGGGATGGCTACACCTTC.

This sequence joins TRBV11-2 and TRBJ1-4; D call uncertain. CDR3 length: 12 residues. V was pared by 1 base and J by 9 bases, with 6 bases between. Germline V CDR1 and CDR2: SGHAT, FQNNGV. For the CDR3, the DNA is TGTGCCAGCAGCTTAGTAGGCCAAAAACTGTTTTTT. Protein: CASSLVGQKLFF.

CDR3 sequence: CSVVEQTNTGELFF. The CDR3 region has the DNA TGCAGCGTTGTAGAACAGACAAACACCGGGGAGCTGTTTTTT. The chain is built from TRBV29-1 and TRBJ2-2; no clear D gene. The germline V gene has CDR1 SQVTM and CDR2 ANQGSEA. Trimming removed 4 bases from V and 2 bases from J, with 11 bases in between. This CDR3 comprises 14 residues.

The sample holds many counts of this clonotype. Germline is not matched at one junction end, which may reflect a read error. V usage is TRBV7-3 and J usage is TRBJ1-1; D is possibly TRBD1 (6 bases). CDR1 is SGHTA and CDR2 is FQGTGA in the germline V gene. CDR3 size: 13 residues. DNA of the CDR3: TGCGCCAGCAGTCGGACAGCAAACACTGAAGCTTTCTTT. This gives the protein CASSRTANTEAFF. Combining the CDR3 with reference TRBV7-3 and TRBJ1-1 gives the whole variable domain GAGVSQTPSNKVTEKGKYVELRCDPISGHTALYWYRQSLGQGPEFLIYFQGTGAADDSGLPNDRFFAVRPEGSVSTLKIQRTERGDSAVYLCASSRTANTEAFFGQGTRLTVV.

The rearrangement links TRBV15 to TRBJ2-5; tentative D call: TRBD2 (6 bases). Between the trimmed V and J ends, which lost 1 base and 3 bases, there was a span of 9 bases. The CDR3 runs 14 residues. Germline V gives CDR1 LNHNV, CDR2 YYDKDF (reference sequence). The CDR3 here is CATSRGPGEETQYF. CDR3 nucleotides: TGTGCCACCAGCAGAGGGCCGGGGGAAGAGACCCAGTACTTC.

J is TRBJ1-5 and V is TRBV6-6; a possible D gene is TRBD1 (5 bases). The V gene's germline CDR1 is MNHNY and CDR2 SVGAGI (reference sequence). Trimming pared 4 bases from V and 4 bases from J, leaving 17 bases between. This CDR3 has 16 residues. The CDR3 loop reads CASSWGRTAPNQPQHF. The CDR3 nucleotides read TGTGCCAGCAGTTGGGGCCGAACAGCCCCAAATCAGCCCCAGCATTTT.

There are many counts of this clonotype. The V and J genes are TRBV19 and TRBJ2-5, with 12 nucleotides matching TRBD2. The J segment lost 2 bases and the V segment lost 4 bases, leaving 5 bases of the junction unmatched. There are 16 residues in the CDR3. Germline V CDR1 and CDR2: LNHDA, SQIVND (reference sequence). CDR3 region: CASSTGLAGNQETQYF. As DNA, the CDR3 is TGTGCCAGTAGTACCGGACTAGCGGGAAATCAAGAGACCCAGTACTTC.

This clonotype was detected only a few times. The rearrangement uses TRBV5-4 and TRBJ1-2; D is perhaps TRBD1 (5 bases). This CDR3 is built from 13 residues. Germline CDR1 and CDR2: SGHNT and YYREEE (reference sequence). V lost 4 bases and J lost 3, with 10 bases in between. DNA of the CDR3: TGTGCCAGCAGCCGGGGACGGGACTATGGCTACACCTTC. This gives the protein CASSRGRDYGYTF.

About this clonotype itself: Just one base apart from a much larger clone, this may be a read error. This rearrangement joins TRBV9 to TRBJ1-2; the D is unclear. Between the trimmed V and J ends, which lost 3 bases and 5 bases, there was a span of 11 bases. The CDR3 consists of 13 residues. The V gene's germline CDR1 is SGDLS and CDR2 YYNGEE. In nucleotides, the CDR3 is TGTGCCAGCAGCGCCGATACAGCTTATGGCTACACCTTC. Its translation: CASSADTAYGYTF.

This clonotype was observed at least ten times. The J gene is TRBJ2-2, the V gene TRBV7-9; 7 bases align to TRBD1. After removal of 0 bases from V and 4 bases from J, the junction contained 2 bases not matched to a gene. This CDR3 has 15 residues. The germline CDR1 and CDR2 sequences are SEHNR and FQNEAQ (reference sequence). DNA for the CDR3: TGTGCCAGCAGCTTAGCGGGGACAGCCACCGGGGAGCTGTTTTTT. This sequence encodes CASSLAGTATGELFF.

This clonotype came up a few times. The CDR3 protein is CASRGTGGPDYGYTF. CDR3 sequence (DNA): TGTGCCAGCAGAGGGACAGGGGGGCCAGACTATGGCTACACCTTC. The chain couples TRBV5-4 to TRBJ1-2; 11 positions match TRBD1. CDR3 length: 15 residues. CDR1 is SGHNT and CDR2 is YYREEE in the germline V gene (reference sequence). After removal of 5 bases from V and 3 bases from J, the junction contained 6 bases not matched to a gene.